These T cell receptor beta chains were read from a single sample in a study of CD8 T cells in ankylosing spondylitis. TCRdb reprocessed the 5' RACE reads with MiXCR, giving one entry per CDR3 protein. The profile shows 190,000 or so distinct CDR3 sequences, around 13% of them singletons. Material: blood, either unsorted or a sorted T cell fraction (not recorded which). The source of these receptors is a male donor with ankylosing spondylitis or in good health (not recorded which). Both conserved end residues are part of each CDR3. D genes are given only for firm matches. Clone size, where shown, is once, few, many, or a class for clones that have expanded.

D	size	J	V	DNA	CDR3
.	few	TRBJ2-7	TRBV2	TGTGCCAGCAGTGGAACCCTAGAGTACTTC	CASSGTLEYF
.	.	TRBJ1-2	TRBV3-1	TGTGCCAGCAGCCAAGTCCTATTTCGGAGCTATGGCTACACCTTC	CASSQVLFRSYGYTF
.	few	TRBJ1-2	TRBV20-1	TGCAGTGCTAGAGCCCCAGATGACAGGAACTATGGCTACACCTTC	CSARAPDDRNYGYTF
.	.	TRBJ2-3	TRBV7-9	TGTGCCAGCACTTGGCTTTGGGGCACAGATACGCAGTATTTT	CASTWLWGTDTQYF
.	.	TRBJ2-7	TRBV11-1	TGTGCCAGCAGCTTACCCCTAATGGGCCTAACCCCTACTGGGGAGCAGTACTTC	CASSLPLMGLTPTGEQYF
.	.	TRBJ1-1	TRBV3-1	TGTGCCAGCAGCCAGTTTCTAACAGATGCAGCTTTCTTT	CASSQFLTDAAFF
.	.	TRBJ2-7	TRBV6-1	TGTGCCAGCAGTCCTCACCTAGGTTCCGTCTCCTACGAGCAGTACTTC	CASSPHLGSVSYEQYF
.	.	TRBJ2-1	TRBV5-1	TGCGCCAGCAGCTTGGCGGGGAGTGAGCAGTTCTTC	CASSLAGSEQFF
.	.	TRBJ2-1	TRBV19	TGTGCCAGTATTTCAACGGCCAGGGGGGGTGAGCAGTTCTTC	CASISTARGGEQFF
TRBD1	.	TRBJ2-5	TRBV6-5	TGTGCCAGCAGTTACTTCGCCCTCCCCGGGACAGGGGGTCAAGAGACCCAGTACTTC	CASSYFALPGTGGQETQYF
TRBD1	.	TRBJ2-4	TRBV6-2/TRBV6-3	TGTGCCAGCACCCCCTCCGTAACAGGGGCCAAGCGGAGTTACAAAAACATTCAGTACTTC	CASTPSVTGAKRSYKNIQYF
.	.	TRBJ1-4	TRBV6-1	TGTGCCAGCCAGAGAGGGCCGAATGAAAAACTGTTTTTT	CASQRGPNEKLFF
.	.	TRBJ2-7	TRBV5-5	TGTGCCAGCAGCCCAGGGGAGTGGGGGGGGTACGAGCAGTACTTC	CASSPGEWGGYEQYF
.	.	TRBJ1-2	TRBV20-1	TGCAGTGCTAGAGATATCGAGGGTGTTAGACAATTGAACTATGGCTACACCTTC	CSARDIEGVRQLNYGYTF
.	.	TRBJ2-1	TRBV6-1	TGTGCCAGCAGGGGACCTGGGGACGGATCCTACAATGAGCAGTTCTTC	CASRGPGDGSYNEQFF
.	few	TRBJ2-1	TRBV7-9	TGTGCCAGCAGCTTTGGAGCCTCCTACAATGAGCAGTTCTTC	CASSFGASYNEQFF
.	.	TRBJ2-7	TRBV6-1	TGTGCCAGCACGAACGGGCTAGGGATAGTCGAGCAGTACTTC	CASTNGLGIVEQYF
TRBD1	few	TRBJ2-7	TRBV5-6	TGTGCCAGCAGCTACCGGACAGGGAGAGAGCAGTACTTC	CASSYRTGREQYF
.	.	TRBJ2-2	TRBV20-1	TGCAGTGCTCTTAGCGGCGGGGAGCTGTTTTTT	CSALSGGELFF
.	few	TRBJ1-2	TRBV14	TGTGCCAGCAGCCAAGTGGTGACTAACTATGGCTACACCTTC	CASSQVVTNYGYTF
.	.	TRBJ2-1	TRBV12-3/TRBV12-4	TGTGCCAGCAGTTTAGAAGGGAGCGGGTTTTACTACAATGAGCAGTTCTTC	CASSLEGSGFYYNEQFF
.	many	TRBJ1-1	TRBV12-3/TRBV12-4	TGTGCCAGCAGCGTAGGTCCCCCGGGGACTGAAGCTTTCTTT	CASSVGPPGTEAFF
.	few	TRBJ2-5	TRBV6-5	TGTGCCAGCAGTTACTCCTTAGGGTTTGAGGGGCCTATACAAGAGACCCAGTACTTC	CASSYSLGFEGPIQETQYF